This paragraph covers one T cell receptor beta chain sequence. Its target is unknown. TCRdb re-derived calls from the reads in MiXCR, one entry per CDR3 protein. Of around 450,000 distinct CDR3 sequences in the sample, roughly 31% were seen once. CDR1 is LNHDA and CDR2 is SQIVND in the germline V gene (reference sequence). This CDR3 is built from 13 residues. Between the trimmed V and J ends, which lost 5 bases and 14 bases, there was a span of 16 bases. These data originate in a study of T cell repertoires in cytomegalovirus infection. In the study overall: Public TCR beta signature analysis indicated the presence of both CMV infection and matching HLA type.

Study-level findings and limits: HLA-C-restricted CMV-specific TCR beta clonotypes prevailed in the ex vivo response. CMV carriers having the relevant HLA were flagged by cumulative public TCR beta family frequency.

The sequence was obtained from a human donor in good health (CMV status not recorded). Some clones in this sample may be carry-over from other donors' samples. The chain employs TRBV19 and TRBJ1-6; D unclear. Sequenced sample: PBMCs. This CDR3 reads CASSLRELGTLHF. DNA for the CDR3: TGTGCCAGTAGTCTGAGGGAACTGGGGACCCTCCACTTT.